What follows are 10 T cell receptor beta chains derived from one specimen sequenced in a study of identical twins. MiXCR, run by TCRdb on the 5' RACE reads, gives a single entry per CDR3 protein. The sample has 1.5 million or so distinct CDR3 sequences, 25% to 35% seen once. The specimen was cord blood. The receptors derive from a newborn girl in good health.

This chain connects TRBV2 to TRBJ2-7; TRBD1 is a possible D gene (6 bases). V was cut by 4 bases and J by 7 bases, with 11 bases left in between. This CDR3 is built from 12 residues. CDR1 SNHLY and CDR2 FYNNEI come from the germline V gene. DNA of the CDR3: TGTGCCAGCAGTGTACAGGGTAGGGAGCAGTACTTC. Protein sequence: CASSVQGREQYF.

This clonotype was counted ten times or more. In DNA form, the CDR3 reads TGTGCCATGGGTCCAGGGAGCGAGCAGTACTTC. Translation gives CAMGPGSEQYF. The chain joins TRBV10-3 to TRBJ2-7; the D gene could be TRBD1 or TRBD2 (5 bases each). Trimming stripped 9 bases from V and 6 bases from J, with 12 bases between. Germline CDR1 is ENHRY and CDR2 is SYGVKD. CDR3 size: 11 residues.

This clonotype was picked up many times. This chain links TRBV20-1 with TRBJ2-7; 7 nucleotides line up with TRBD2. Unmatched junction bases numbered 10, after V lost 0 bases and J lost 2 bases. The CDR3 totals 16 residues. Germline CDR1 DFQATT, CDR2 SNEGSKA (reference sequence). CDR3 residues: CSARDTLRGGTYEQYF. CDR3 nucleotide sequence: TGCAGTGCTAGAGACACGCTCCGCGGGGGTACCTACGAGCAGTACTTC.

The table lists this clonotype with many counts. The chain carries TRBV7-2 and TRBJ2-3; tentative D call: TRBD2 (5 bases). Looked up from germline, CDR1 is SGHTA and CDR2 is FQGNSA. The CDR3 has 15 amino acids. Trimming took 5 bases from V and 2 from J, leaving 14 bases between them. The DNA of the CDR3 is TGTGCCAGCAGCCAAAGGACTTCCTTCACAGATACGCAGTATTTT. Its protein product is CASSQRTSFTDTQYF.

This clonotype has a handful of counts. The V call is TRBV11-2, the J call TRBJ2-1; D remains ambiguous. Trimming took off 3 bases at V and 3 bases at J, with 9 bases between the two ends. Germline CDR1 reads SGHAT; CDR2 reads FQNNGV. The CDR3 is made up of 14 amino acids. CDR3 sequence reads: CASSFLHLYNEQFF. In DNA, the CDR3 is TGTGCCAGCAGCTTTTTACACCTCTACAATGAGCAGTTCTTC.

The chain links TRBV19 to TRBJ2-2, with TRBD2 matching over 11 bases. This CDR3 region has 14 residues. The germline gives CDR1 LNHDA, CDR2 SQIVND (reference sequence). V was clipped by 8 bases and J by 5 bases; unmatched bases: 4. For the CDR3, the DNA is TGTGCCAGTCCCTGGACTAGCGGGACCGGGGAGCTGTTTTTT. It specifies CASPWTSGTGELFF.

The CDR3 sequence: CASSGGIGRYNEQYF. The CDR3 DNA follows: TGTGCCAGCAGCGGGGGGATTGGAAGGTACAATGAGCAGTACTTC. The chain uses TRBV5-4 and TRBJ2-1; D may be TRBD2 (6 bases). The J call is doubtful: the DNA matches TRBJ2-7 better. CDR1 and CDR2 (germline): SGHNT, YYREEE (reference sequence). This CDR3 has 15 amino acids.

The rearrangement uses TRBV3-1 and TRBJ2-3, with D perhaps TRBD2 (5 bases). CDR1 LGHDT and CDR2 YNNKEL come from the germline V gene (reference sequence). CDR3 length equals 13 residues. V gave up 1 base and J gave up 11 bases, with 13 bases separating them. In DNA form, the CDR3 reads TGTGCCAGCAGCCAAGGGAGGACCCTCCGGCAGTATTTT. This codes for CASSQGRTLRQYF.

This chain joins TRBV27 and TRBJ1-4, with D perhaps TRBD1 (5 bases). Germline lookup yields CDR1 MNHEY and CDR2 SMNVEV (reference sequence). The CDR3 has 18 residues. The V and J ends lost 1 base and 3 bases respectively, with 18 bases between them. The CDR3 region is CASSLLGTETLSNEKLFF. The DNA for the CDR3 is TGTGCCAGCAGTTTATTAGGGACGGAGACTCTGTCTAATGAAAAACTGTTTTTT.

This clonotype was seen more than once but under ten times. This chain uses TRBV20-1 with TRBJ2-3; 12 bases line up with TRBD2. Germline CDR1 DFQATT, CDR2 SNEGSKA (reference sequence). The CDR3 has 19 residues. Here the CDR3 DNA reads TGCAGCCAACATACGGCAAAAAAGACTAGCGGGAGAGGGGCAGATACGCAGTATTTT. This codes for CSQHTAKKTSGRGADTQYF.